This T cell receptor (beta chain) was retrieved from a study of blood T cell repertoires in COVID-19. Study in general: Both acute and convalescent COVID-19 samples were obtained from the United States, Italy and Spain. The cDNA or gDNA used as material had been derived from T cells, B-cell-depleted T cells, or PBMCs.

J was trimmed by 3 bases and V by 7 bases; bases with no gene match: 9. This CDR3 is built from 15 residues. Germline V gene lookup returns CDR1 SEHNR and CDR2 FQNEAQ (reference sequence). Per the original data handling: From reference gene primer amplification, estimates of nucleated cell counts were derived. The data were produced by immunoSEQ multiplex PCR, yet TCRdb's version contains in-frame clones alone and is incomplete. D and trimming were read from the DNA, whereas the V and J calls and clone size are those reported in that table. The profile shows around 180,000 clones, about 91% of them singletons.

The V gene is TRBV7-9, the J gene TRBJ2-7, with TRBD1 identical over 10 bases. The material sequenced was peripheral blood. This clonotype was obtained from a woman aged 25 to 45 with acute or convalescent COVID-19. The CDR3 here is CASTTLDRGDYEQYF. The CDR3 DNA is TGTGCCAGCACTACCCTGGACAGGGGGGACTACGAGCAGTACTTC.